The T cell receptor beta chain described here comes from a study of early T cells in non-severe SARS-CoV-2 infection. General study results and limits: Comparison of clonotypes with VDJdb favored anti-spike CD8 responses while missing private and CD4 specificities.

TCRdb re-called the 5' RACE reads through MiXCR, storing one row per CDR3 protein. The sample lists tens of thousands of distinct CDR3 sequences; roughly 6.1% were seen once. This clonotype was counted many times. What it binds is unknown. V was clipped by 7 bases and J by 2 bases; unmatched bases: 9. The CDR3 extends over 15 amino acids. The source of this sequence is an adult who was a healthcare worker with PCR-confirmed SARS-CoV-2 infection or an uninfected control (not recorded which). Sequenced sample: whole blood. The chain is built from TRBV12-3 or TRBV12-4 and TRBJ2-5, with 8 positions matching TRBD1. CDR3 coding DNA: TGTGCCAGCACCCCGTTTGACAGGGGACAAGAGACCCAGTACTTC. It yields the protein CASTPFDRGQETQYF.